These 7 T cell receptor beta chains came from one sample sequenced in a study of T cells after yellow fever vaccination. TCRdb recomputed calls from the 5' RACE reads with MiXCR, one row per CDR3 protein. The sample records tens of thousands of distinct CDR3 sequences, roughly 8% being singletons. The input for sequencing was CD8+ T cells sorted from PBMCs, taken on the day of the yellow fever booster vaccination. The receptor set was obtained from a man aged 30 to 39 who received the YFV17D yellow fever vaccine.

This clonotype showed up just a few times. The chain joins TRBV9 to TRBJ2-1, with 9 nucleotides matching TRBD2. The trim removed 5 bases at V and 0 bases at J, leaving 3 bases unmatched. Germline-derived CDR1 and CDR2 are SGDLS and YYNGEE. This CDR3 spans 15 amino acids. The CDR3 region is CASSIAGASYNEQFF. CDR3 coding DNA: TGTGCCAGCAGTATAGCGGGGGCCTCCTACAATGAGCAGTTCTTC.

V is TRBV2 and J is TRBJ2-7; 11 bases fit TRBD1. In germline, CDR1 is SNHLY, CDR2 FYNNEI. The CDR3 consists of 15 residues. The V segment lost 5 bases and the J segment 3 bases; nucleotides outside the gene matches: 6. The CDR3 loop is CASSYPGQGVYEQYF. Written as DNA, the CDR3 is TGTGCCAGCAGTTACCCGGGACAGGGGGTCTACGAGCAGTACTTC.

The V call is TRBV5-6, the J call TRBJ2-7; either TRBD1 or TRBD2 may fit D (6 bases each). Trimming shortened V by 3 bases and J by 4 bases, and 17 bases separated the two germline ends. CDR3 length equals 15 residues. Germline assignment: CDR1 SGHDT and CDR2 YYEEEE. CDR3 in amino acids: CASSSRELGGYEQYF. The CDR3 DNA sequence: TGTGCCAGCAGCTCACGGGAACTAGGGGGGTACGAGCAGTACTTC.

This clonotype was counted only a few times. As DNA, the CDR3 is TGTGCCAGCAGTGGACTAGCGGAGACCCAGTACTTC. It codes for CASSGLAETQYF. The chain couples TRBV6-2 or TRBV6-3 to TRBJ2-5; TRBD2 aligns across 9 bases. The CDR3 extends over 12 amino acids. V was pared by 5 bases and J by 5 bases, with 0 bases of the junction left unmatched. In germline, CDR1 is MNHEY, CDR2 SVGEGT.

V and J are TRBV12-3 or TRBV12-4 and TRBJ2-7, with D perhaps matching TRBD2 (6 bases). This CDR3 region has 14 residues. Deletions cut 4 bases from V and 1 base from J, with 11 bases between. CDR3 protein: CASSSRLGSYEQYF. The DNA for the CDR3 is TGTGCCAGCAGTTCCCGACTAGGTTCCTACGAGCAGTACTTC.

This rearrangement joins TRBV9 to TRBJ2-3; TRBD2 might be the D (6 bases). Germline loops: CDR1 SGDLS, CDR2 YYNGEE. CDR3 length: 15 residues. Trimming removed 2 bases at V and 2 bases at J, with 12 bases between. The DNA of the CDR3 is TGTGCCAGCAGCGTCACGGGAGACTCCACAGATACGCAGTATTTT. Translating gives CASSVTGDSTDTQYF.

The chain recombines TRBV7-2 with TRBJ2-5; D remains ambiguous. The V and J ends lost 1 base and 1 base respectively, with 13 bases between them. The CDR3 is 16 amino acids. Germline V CDR1 and CDR2: SGHTA, FQGNSA. The CDR3 DNA sequence: TGTGCCAGCAGCTTAGACTTTCTTAAGTTCCAAGAGACCCAGTACTTC. The encoded protein is CASSLDFLKFQETQYF.